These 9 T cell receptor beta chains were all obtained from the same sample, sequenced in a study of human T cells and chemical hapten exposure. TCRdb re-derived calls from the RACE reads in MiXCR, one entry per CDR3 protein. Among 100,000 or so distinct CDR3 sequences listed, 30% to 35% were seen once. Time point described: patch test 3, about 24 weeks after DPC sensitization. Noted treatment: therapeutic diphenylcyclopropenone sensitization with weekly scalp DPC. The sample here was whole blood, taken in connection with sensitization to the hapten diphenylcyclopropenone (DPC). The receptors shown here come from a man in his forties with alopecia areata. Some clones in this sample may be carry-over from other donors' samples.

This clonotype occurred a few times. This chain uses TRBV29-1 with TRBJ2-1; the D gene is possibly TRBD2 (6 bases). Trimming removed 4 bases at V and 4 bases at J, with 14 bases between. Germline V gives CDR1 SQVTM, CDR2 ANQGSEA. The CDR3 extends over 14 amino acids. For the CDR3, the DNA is TGCAGCGTTGGAGCCGGGACTCATTACAATGAGCAGTTCTTC. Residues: CSVGAGTHYNEQFF.

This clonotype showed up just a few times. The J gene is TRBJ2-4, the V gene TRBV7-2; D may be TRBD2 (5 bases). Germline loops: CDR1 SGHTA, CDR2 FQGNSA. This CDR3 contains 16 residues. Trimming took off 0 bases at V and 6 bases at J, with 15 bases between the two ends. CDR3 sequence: CASSLAMRGSGNIQYF. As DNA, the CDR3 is TGTGCCAGCAGCTTAGCGATGCGCGGAAGCGGAAACATTCAGTACTTC. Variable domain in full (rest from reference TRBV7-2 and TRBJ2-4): GAGVSQSPSNKVTEKGKDVELRCDPISGHTALYWYRQSLGQGLEFLIYFQGNSAPDKSGLPSDRFSAERTGGSVSTLTIQRTQQEDSAVYLCASSLAMRGSGNIQYFGAGTRLSVL.

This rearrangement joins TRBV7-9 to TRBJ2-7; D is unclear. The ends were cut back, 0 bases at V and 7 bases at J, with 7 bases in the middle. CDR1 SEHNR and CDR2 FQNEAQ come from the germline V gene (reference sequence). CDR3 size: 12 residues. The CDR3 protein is CASSLAAREQYF. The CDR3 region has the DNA TGTGCCAGCAGCTTAGCGGCACGGGAGCAGTACTTC.

In DNA, the CDR3 is TGTGCCAGCAGCCCCGCAGCGGGGGAATTCACAGATACGCAGTATTTT. The encoded protein is CASSPAAGEFTDTQYF. The chain recombines TRBV4-2 with TRBJ2-3, with 8 bases lining up with TRBD2. The CDR3 contains 16 residues. The junction had 8 bases not matched to a gene; V was cut back by 4 bases and J by 2 bases. The germline CDR1 and CDR2 sequences are LGHNA and YNFKEQ.

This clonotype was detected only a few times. The chain's CDR3 is CASSSMGSTNTQYF. CDR3 nucleotides: TGTGCCAGCAGCTCCATGGGGTCCACGAATACGCAGTATTTT. This chain uses TRBV7-2 with TRBJ2-3; D gene unclear. The CDR3 has 14 amino acids. CDR1 is SGHTA, CDR2 FQGNSA, per germline. V lost 4 bases and J lost 7, with 15 bases in between.

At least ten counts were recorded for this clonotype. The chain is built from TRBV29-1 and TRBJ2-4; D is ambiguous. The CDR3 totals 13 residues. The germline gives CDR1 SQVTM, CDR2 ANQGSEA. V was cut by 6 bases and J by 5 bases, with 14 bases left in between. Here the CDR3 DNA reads TGCAGCGTGGATGGGGATTTGGAAAACATTCAGTACTTC. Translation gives CSVDGDLENIQYF.

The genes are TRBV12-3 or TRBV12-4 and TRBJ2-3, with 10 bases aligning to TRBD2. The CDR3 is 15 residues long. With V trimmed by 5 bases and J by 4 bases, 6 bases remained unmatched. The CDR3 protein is CASSPGTSDSDTQYF. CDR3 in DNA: TGTGCCAGCAGTCCCGGGACTAGCGACTCAGATACGCAGTATTTT.

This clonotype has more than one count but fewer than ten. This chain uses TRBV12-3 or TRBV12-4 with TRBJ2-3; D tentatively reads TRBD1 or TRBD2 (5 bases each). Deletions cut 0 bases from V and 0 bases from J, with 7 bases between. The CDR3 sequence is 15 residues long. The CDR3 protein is CASSLAGASTDTQYF. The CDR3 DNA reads TGTGCCAGCAGTTTAGCCGGGGCTAGCACAGATACGCAGTATTTT.

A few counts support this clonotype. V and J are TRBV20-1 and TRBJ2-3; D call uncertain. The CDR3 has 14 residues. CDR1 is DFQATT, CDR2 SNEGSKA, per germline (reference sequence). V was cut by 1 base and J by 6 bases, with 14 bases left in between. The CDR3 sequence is CSARAGPQRDTQYF. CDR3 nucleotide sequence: TGCAGTGCTAGAGCCGGGCCTCAAAGGGATACGCAGTATTTT.